A selection of T cell receptor beta chains follows, all from one sample in a study of blood T cells in healthy people across ages. TCRdb passed the 5' RACE reads through MiXCR, listing each CDR3 protein once. The top ten hold 20% to 25% of the sample, which has 730,000 or so distinct CDR3 sequences, roughly 47% seen once. Sequencing was done on a sample of blood. The origin of the receptors is a woman aged 55-69 years in good health. CDR3s include the opening cysteine and the closing phenylalanine or tryptophan. A D gene is named only where the DNA matches it firmly. The size field is filled for only some rows; it gives once, few, many or a size class.

j_call: TRBJ2-1
v_call: TRBV24-1
clone_size: few
d_call: -
cdr3_aa: CATSSRGLAEPNEQFF
cdr3_nt: TGTGCCACCAGTAGTAGGGGGCTAGCGGAGCCCAATGAGCAGTTCTTC

j_call: TRBJ2-7
v_call: TRBV7-7
clone_size: -
d_call: -
cdr3_aa: CASSPRETRYF
cdr3_nt: TGTGCCAGCAGCCCGCGTGAGACCCGGTACTTC

j_call: TRBJ1-2
v_call: TRBV20-1
clone_size: once
d_call: TRBD1
cdr3_aa: CSARHLDRANYGYTF
cdr3_nt: TGCAGTGCTAGACATCTTGACAGGGCTAACTATGGCTACACCTTC

j_call: TRBJ1-2
v_call: TRBV7-2
clone_size: few
d_call: -
cdr3_aa: CASSPDGNSNYGYTF
cdr3_nt: TGTGCCAGCAGCCCTGACGGTAACAGCAACTATGGCTACACCTTC

j_call: TRBJ1-5
v_call: TRBV10-3
clone_size: few
d_call: TRBD1
cdr3_aa: CAISNTGGNQQPQHF
cdr3_nt: TGTGCCATCAGTAATACAGGGGGCAATCAACAGCCCCAGCATTTT

j_call: TRBJ2-7
v_call: TRBV10-2
clone_size: -
d_call: -
cdr3_aa: CASSVGFYYEQYF
cdr3_nt: TGCGCCAGCAGTGTAGGGTTTTACTACGAGCAGTACTTC

j_call: TRBJ2-7
v_call: TRBV6-2/TRBV6-3
clone_size: -
d_call: -
cdr3_aa: CASSADFPYEQYF
cdr3_nt: TGTGCCAGCAGTGCCGACTTTCCCTACGAGCAGTACTTC

j_call: TRBJ1-1
v_call: TRBV28
clone_size: -
d_call: -
cdr3_aa: CASVPSPNTEAFF
cdr3_nt: TGTGCCAGCGTCCCCAGCCCGAACACTGAAGCTTTCTTT

j_call: TRBJ2-1
v_call: TRBV29-1
clone_size: many
d_call: TRBD2
cdr3_aa: CSCGSGGYEQFF
cdr3_nt: TGCAGCTGTGGTAGCGGGGGCTATGAGCAGTTCTTC

j_call: TRBJ1-4
v_call: TRBV29-1
clone_size: -
d_call: -
cdr3_aa: CSVRSVREKLFF
cdr3_nt: TGCAGCGTTCGGAGCGTGAGAGAAAAACTGTTTTTT

j_call: TRBJ2-5
v_call: TRBV3-1
clone_size: -
d_call: -
cdr3_aa: CASSFSPNNQETQYF
cdr3_nt: TGTGCCAGCAGCTTTTCCCCTAACAACCAAGAGACCCAGTACTTC

j_call: TRBJ2-1
v_call: TRBV20-1
clone_size: -
d_call: -
cdr3_aa: CSAPSSSNVEQFF
cdr3_nt: TGCAGTGCTCCATCTTCTAGCAACGTTGAGCAGTTCTTC

j_call: TRBJ2-7
v_call: TRBV7-2
clone_size: -
d_call: TRBD1
cdr3_aa: CASSTTAGQGNEQYF
cdr3_nt: TGTGCCAGCAGCACTACCGCGGGACAGGGAAACGAGCAGTACTTC

j_call: TRBJ2-3
v_call: TRBV4-3
clone_size: -
d_call: TRBD2
cdr3_aa: CASSQGVGRAVGDTQYF
cdr3_nt: TGCGCCAGCAGCCAAGGGGTCGGGAGGGCCGTGGGAGATACGCAGTATTTT

j_call: TRBJ2-7
v_call: TRBV4-1
clone_size: -
d_call: -
cdr3_aa: CASSQVGDTTYEQYF
cdr3_nt: TGCGCCAGCAGCCAAGTCGGGGACACCACCTACGAGCAGTACTTC

j_call: TRBJ2-1
v_call: TRBV7-3
clone_size: -
d_call: -
cdr3_aa: CASSPIGGAGQFF
cdr3_nt: TGTGCCAGCAGCCCCATCGGGGGAGCTGGGCAGTTCTTC

j_call: TRBJ2-7
v_call: TRBV9
clone_size: -
d_call: -
cdr3_aa: CASSVDWEYEQYF
cdr3_nt: TGTGCCAGCAGCGTAGATTGGGAATACGAGCAGTACTTC

j_call: TRBJ2-3
v_call: TRBV11-3
clone_size: -
d_call: -
cdr3_aa: CASSHTSDTQYF
cdr3_nt: TGTGCCAGCAGTCACACATCAGATACGCAGTATTTT

j_call: TRBJ2-4
v_call: TRBV25-1
clone_size: -
d_call: -
cdr3_aa: CASSDVGQLAKNIQYF
cdr3_nt: TGTGCCAGCAGTGATGTGGGTCAGCTAGCCAAAAACATTCAGTACTTC

j_call: TRBJ2-3
v_call: TRBV12-3/TRBV12-4
clone_size: -
d_call: -
cdr3_aa: CASRIGSADTQYF
cdr3_nt: TGTGCCAGCAGGATCGGGTCAGCAGATACGCAGTATTTT

j_call: TRBJ2-7
v_call: TRBV20-1
clone_size: few
d_call: -
cdr3_aa: CSARPRGSYEQYF
cdr3_nt: TGCAGTGCTAGACCCAGGGGCTCCTACGAGCAGTACTTC

j_call: TRBJ1-4
v_call: TRBV5-1
clone_size: -
d_call: -
cdr3_aa: CASSFGRVEEKLFF
cdr3_nt: TGCGCCAGCAGCTTCGGCAGGGTGGAAGAAAAACTGTTTTTT

j_call: TRBJ2-1
v_call: TRBV7-2
clone_size: -
d_call: -
cdr3_aa: CASSFGAAYNEQFF
cdr3_nt: TGTGCCAGCAGCTTTGGAGCGGCTTACAATGAGCAGTTCTTC

j_call: TRBJ2-7
v_call: TRBV28
clone_size: once
d_call: TRBD2
cdr3_aa: CASSGEREYEQYF
cdr3_nt: TGTGCCAGCAGTGGGGAGCGGGAGTACGAGCAGTACTTC

j_call: TRBJ1-5
v_call: TRBV21-1
clone_size: -
d_call: -
cdr3_aa: CASTEFRRGSNQPQHF
cdr3_nt: TGTGCCAGCACCGAGTTTCGAAGGGGGAGCAACCAGCCCCAGCATTTT

j_call: TRBJ2-5
v_call: TRBV18
clone_size: few
d_call: -
cdr3_aa: CASSPPISAENGETQYF
cdr3_nt: TGTGCCAGCTCACCACCGATCTCGGCAGAGAACGGGGAGACCCAGTACTTC

j_call: TRBJ2-1
v_call: TRBV5-1
clone_size: -
d_call: TRBD2
cdr3_aa: CASSLGKTSLEVNEQFF
cdr3_nt: TGCGCCAGCAGCTTGGGGAAGACTAGCCTTGAGGTCAATGAGCAGTTCTTC

j_call: TRBJ1-6
v_call: TRBV10-3
clone_size: once
d_call: -
cdr3_aa: CAISESTGISPLHF
cdr3_nt: TGTGCCATCAGTGAGTCGACAGGAATATCACCCCTCCACTTT

j_call: TRBJ2-7
v_call: TRBV7-9
clone_size: -
d_call: TRBD2
cdr3_aa: CASSFPGRGGEQYF
cdr3_nt: TGTGCCAGCAGCTTCCCGGGGAGGGGAGGTGAGCAGTACTTC

j_call: TRBJ2-1
v_call: TRBV7-3
clone_size: -
d_call: TRBD2
cdr3_aa: CASSPREGLGNEQFF
cdr3_nt: TGTGCCAGCAGCCCACGGGAGGGCCTTGGCAATGAGCAGTTCTTC

j_call: TRBJ2-7
v_call: TRBV4-3
clone_size: -
d_call: -
cdr3_aa: CASSQESQARYEQYF
cdr3_nt: TGCGCCAGCAGCCAAGAAAGTCAAGCCCGTTACGAGCAGTACTTC

j_call: TRBJ1-2
v_call: TRBV6-6
clone_size: -
d_call: TRBD1
cdr3_aa: CASSPGQGTGGYTF
cdr3_nt: TGTGCCAGCAGTCCGGGACAGGGAACGGGGGGCTACACCTTC

j_call: TRBJ2-7
v_call: TRBV6-2/TRBV6-3
clone_size: -
d_call: -
cdr3_aa: CANNDRPYEQYF
cdr3_nt: TGTGCCAACAACGACAGGCCCTACGAGCAGTACTTC

j_call: TRBJ1-1
v_call: TRBV18
clone_size: -
d_call: -
cdr3_aa: CASSPTRQPSGGAFF
cdr3_nt: TGTGCCAGCTCACCAACCCGACAGCCCTCTGGTGGAGCTTTCTTT

j_call: TRBJ2-1
v_call: TRBV5-1
clone_size: -
d_call: -
cdr3_aa: CASSELQGSYNEQFF
cdr3_nt: TGCGCCAGCAGCGAATTGCAGGGCTCCTACAATGAGCAGTTCTTC

j_call: TRBJ2-2
v_call: TRBV4-2
clone_size: -
d_call: TRBD2
cdr3_aa: CASSQATVAGWNTGELFF
cdr3_nt: TGTGCCAGCAGCCAAGCGACAGTAGCGGGATGGAACACCGGGGAGCTGTTTTTT

j_call: TRBJ1-1
v_call: TRBV6-6
clone_size: -
d_call: TRBD1
cdr3_aa: CATLQGLNTEAFF
cdr3_nt: TGTGCCACCCTACAGGGGCTGAACACTGAAGCTTTCTTT

j_call: TRBJ2-2
v_call: TRBV20-1
clone_size: -
d_call: -
cdr3_aa: CSARDPLVANTGELFF
cdr3_nt: TGCAGTGCTAGAGATCCCCTGGTGGCGAACACCGGGGAGCTGTTTTTT

j_call: TRBJ2-7
v_call: TRBV9
clone_size: many
d_call: -
cdr3_aa: CASSANEGGEQYF
cdr3_nt: TGTGCCAGCAGCGCGAACGAGGGGGGGGAGCAGTACTTC

j_call: TRBJ2-5
v_call: TRBV20-1
clone_size: -
d_call: TRBD2
cdr3_aa: CSARVAGGSGNEQYF
cdr3_nt: TGCAGTGCTAGAGTTGCGGGAGGGTCTGGCAATGAGCAGTACTTC

j_call: TRBJ1-1
v_call: TRBV15
clone_size: -
d_call: -
cdr3_aa: CATSRLQNTEAFF
cdr3_nt: TGTGCCACCAGCAGGCTACAGAATACCGAAGCTTTCTTT

j_call: TRBJ1-5
v_call: TRBV24-1
clone_size: -
d_call: TRBD1
cdr3_aa: CATSDSGTGGRQPQHF
cdr3_nt: TGTGCCACCAGTGATTCCGGGACAGGGGGCAGACAGCCCCAGCATTTT

j_call: TRBJ1-6
v_call: TRBV7-2
clone_size: few
d_call: -
cdr3_aa: CASSLVIPNSPLHF
cdr3_nt: TGTGCCAGCAGCTTAGTCATCCCCAATTCACCCCTCCACTTT

j_call: TRBJ2-7
v_call: TRBV7-2
clone_size: many
d_call: TRBD2
cdr3_aa: CASSSFGGAYEQYF
cdr3_nt: TGTGCCAGCAGCTCCTTTGGGGGGGCCTACGAGCAGTACTTC

j_call: TRBJ2-7
v_call: TRBV29-1
clone_size: many
d_call: TRBD1
cdr3_aa: CSADGGRGTYEQYF
cdr3_nt: TGCAGCGCCGACGGCGGCAGGGGGACCTACGAGCAGTACTTC

j_call: TRBJ1-5
v_call: TRBV15
clone_size: -
d_call: TRBD1
cdr3_aa: CATSRDRQGYQPQHF
cdr3_nt: TGTGCCACCAGCAGAGATAGACAGGGGTATCAGCCCCAGCATTTT

j_call: TRBJ1-5
v_call: TRBV6-2/TRBV6-3
clone_size: once
d_call: -
cdr3_aa: CASSYLTEGFQPQHF
cdr3_nt: TGTGCCAGCAGTTACCTGACAGAGGGCTTCCAGCCCCAGCATTTT

j_call: TRBJ2-7
v_call: TRBV4-2
clone_size: -
d_call: -
cdr3_aa: CASSQPMGGGDAKQYF
cdr3_nt: TGTGCCAGCAGCCAACCAATGGGAGGGGGGGATGCCAAGCAGTACTTC

j_call: TRBJ2-1
v_call: TRBV5-1
clone_size: -
d_call: TRBD2
cdr3_aa: CASSASGGKNEQFF
cdr3_nt: TGCGCCAGCAGCGCAAGCGGGGGGAAGAATGAGCAGTTCTTC